The 21 T cell receptor beta chains below all came from one sample that was sequenced in a study of blood T cell repertoires in COVID-19. Only in-frame clones appear in the TCRdb table, and some are missing; sequencing was by immunoSEQ multiplex PCR. The data hold under 200,000 clones, with under 90% observed a single time. Sequenced input: peripheral blood. Source of these receptors: a man aged 55 to 70 with acute or convalescent COVID-19.

This chain uses TRBV4-1 with TRBJ1-1; the match to TRBD1 covers 9 bases. Unmatched junction bases numbered 8, after V lost 6 bases and J lost 3 bases. The CDR3 spans 15 residues. CDR1 MGHRA and CDR2 YSYEKL come from the germline V gene. The CDR3 loop is CASRRVTGGYTEAFF. The CDR3 DNA reads TGCGCCAGCAGAAGGGTTACAGGGGGCTACACTGAAGCTTTCTTT.

V usage is TRBV3-1 (or the pseudogene TRBV3-2) and J usage is TRBJ1-5; D is perhaps TRBD1 (6 bases). Germline CDR1 and CDR2: LGHDT and YNNKEL (reference sequence). This CDR3 has 17 residues. The ends were cut back, 7 bases at V and 3 bases at J, with 22 bases in the middle. The CDR3 nucleotides read TGTGCCAGCACTTCACGGAAACAGGGTCCTTACAATCAGCCCCAGCATTTT. As protein: CASTSRKQGPYNQPQHF.

The V call is TRBV11-1, the J call TRBJ2-1, with 8 bases lining up with TRBD2. Losses at the gene ends were 0 bases for V and 9 bases for J; bases not matched to a gene: 7. Per germline, CDR1 SGHAT and CDR2 FQDESV (reference sequence). The CDR3 length is 15 residues. The CDR3 sequence: CASSLAPGGAGEQFF. The DNA for the CDR3 is TGTGCCAGCAGCTTAGCCCCCGGGGGGGCTGGTGAGCAGTTCTTC.

CDR3 nucleotide sequence: TGTGCCAGCAGCATCCAGGGGGCCACCGGGGAGCTGTTTTTT. It is translated as CASSIQGATGELFF. The rearrangement joins TRBV7-2 to TRBJ2-2, with 8 bases matching TRBD1. The germline V gene encodes CDR1 SGHTA and CDR2 FQGNSA. The CDR3 length is 14 residues. V was clipped by 5 bases and J by 4 bases; unmatched bases: 3.

V gene TRBV5-4 combines with J gene TRBJ2-7; a weak D match, TRBD1 (6 bases). The ends were cut back, 4 bases at V and 2 bases at J, with 10 bases in the middle. Germline CDR1 and CDR2: SGHNT and YYREEE (reference sequence). This CDR3 spans 13 amino acids. CDR3 amino acids: CASSITGTYEQYF. DNA of the CDR3: TGTGCCAGCAGCATAACAGGGACCTACGAGCAGTACTTC.

The chain couples TRBV18 to TRBJ2-7; 9 bases line up with TRBD1. The CDR3 runs to 15 residues. V was clipped by 0 bases and J by 5 bases; unmatched bases: 5. The germline CDR1 and CDR2 sequences are KGHSH and LQKENI. The CDR3 nucleotides read TGTGCCAGCTCACCACCGTCGGGACAGGGCGACGAGCAGTACTTC. Its translation is CASSPPSGQGDEQYF.

The chain recombines TRBV7-3 with TRBJ2-1; tentatively, D is TRBD2 (7 bases). The CDR3 spans 16 residues. CDR1 and CDR2 from the germline V gene are SGHTA and FQGTGA. V was shortened by 5 bases and J by 0 bases, with 14 bases between the two germline ends. As DNA, the CDR3 is TGTGCCAGCAGCCAAGGGGGGGACTCCTCCTACAATGAGCAGTTCTTC. It encodes CASSQGGDSSYNEQFF.

The gene calls are TRBV7-2 and TRBJ2-3; 12 bases are a match to TRBD2. Germline V lookup: CDR1 SGHTA, CDR2 FQGNSA. This CDR3 has 18 amino acids. Germline trimming cut 2 bases from V and 2 bases from J; bases unmatched to any gene: 8. CDR3 in amino acids: CASSLKSLAGGSTDTQYF. The CDR3 nucleotides are TGTGCCAGCAGCTTAAAGTCACTAGCGGGGGGATCCACAGATACGCAGTATTTT.

V and J are TRBV6-5 and TRBJ2-3, with a possible D match to TRBD1 (6 bases). This CDR3 has 15 amino acids. The V end was cut by 8 bases, the J end by 2 bases, with 17 bases between. CDR1 MNHEY and CDR2 SVGAGI come from the germline V gene. This CDR3 reads CASQARGSHTDTQYF. In DNA, the CDR3 is TGTGCCAGCCAGGCTAGGGGGAGCCACACAGATACGCAGTATTTT.

The rearrangement joins TRBV5-1 to TRBJ2-2, with TRBD2 identical over 10 bases. Germline CDR1 reads SGHRS; CDR2 reads YFSETQ. There are 17 residues in the CDR3. With V trimmed by 4 bases and J by 5 bases, 11 bases remained unmatched. As DNA, the CDR3 is TGCGCCAGCAGCCCTCCTCTAGCGGGAGTAAATACCGGGGAGCTGTTTTTT. Translated: CASSPPLAGVNTGELFF.

The gene calls are TRBV7-2 and TRBJ2-3; 10 positions agree with TRBD2. The germline V gene encodes CDR1 SGHTA and CDR2 FQGNSA. The CDR3 is 21 residues long. V lost 0 bases to trimming and J lost 2 bases; unmatched junction nucleotides: 17. The CDR3 DNA reads TGTGCCAGCAGCTTAGCCCCCCGCACTAGCGGGGACGTCCTTCCCACAGATACGCAGTATTTT. This gives the protein CASSLAPRTSGDVLPTDTQYF.

The chain combines TRBV27 with TRBJ1-5; no clear D gene. This CDR3 spans 15 amino acids. Germline V gives CDR1 MNHEY, CDR2 SMNVEV (reference sequence). The V end lost 5 bases, the J end lost 4 bases, and 15 bases lay between the germline ends. The CDR3 spells CASSARVPTNQPQHF. Written as DNA, the CDR3 is TGTGCCAGCAGTGCCCGGGTGCCGACGAATCAGCCCCAGCATTTT.

The chain has TRBV3-1 (or the pseudogene TRBV3-2) and TRBJ1-2, with no clear D. V lost 1 base to trimming and J lost 5 bases, with 2 bases between them. The CDR3 is 11 amino acids. Germline V gives CDR1 LGHDT, CDR2 YNNKEL (reference sequence). In nucleotides, the CDR3 is TGTGCCAGCAGCCAAGCGTATGGCTACACCTTC. This translates into CASSQAYGYTF.

The chain combines TRBV9 with TRBJ1-6; 8 bases are a match to TRBD1. The length of the CDR3 is 16 residues. Germline assignment: CDR1 SGDLS and CDR2 YYNGEE. V trimming: 0 bases; J trimming: 4 bases; junction bases outside the gene matches: 3. CDR3 sequence: CASSVARDRYNSPLHF. For the CDR3, the DNA is TGTGCCAGCAGCGTAGCGAGGGACAGGTATAATTCACCCCTCCACTTT.

The rearrangement uses TRBV6-5 and TRBJ1-1, with 7 bases fitting TRBD1. The germline V gene has CDR1 MNHEY and CDR2 SVGAGI. The trim removed 7 bases at V and 5 bases at J, leaving 4 bases unmatched. The CDR3 contains 12 residues. CDR3 coding DNA: TGTGCCAGCACAGGGGGAGAGACTGAAGCTTTCTTT. As protein: CASTGGETEAFF.

This sequence joins TRBV14 and TRBJ2-5; TRBD1 is a possible D gene (6 bases). This CDR3 has 17 residues. CDR1 SGHDN and CDR2 FVKESK come from the germline V gene. The V end was cut by 0 bases, the J end by 4 bases, with 18 bases between. CDR3 DNA sequence: TGTGCCAGCAGCCAAGATCCTTACAGGGAAGGGTCAGAGACCCAGTACTTC. As protein: CASSQDPYREGSETQYF.

The rearrangement uses TRBV20-1 and TRBJ2-7; 10 bases align to TRBD2. This CDR3 region has 15 residues. CDR1 DFQATT and CDR2 SNEGSKA come from the germline V gene (reference sequence). Trimming took 3 bases from V and 6 from J; bases not matched to a gene: 11. CDR3 nucleotide sequence: TGCAGTGCTAGTTCCTATAGCGGGAGGACGAGCGAGCAGTACTTC. Its translation: CSASSYSGRTSEQYF.

This chain joins TRBV25-1 and TRBJ2-1; tentatively, D is TRBD2 (7 bases). Germline assignment: CDR1 MGHDK and CDR2 SYGVNS. V lost 6 bases and J 0 bases, leaving 12 bases between the germline ends. The CDR3 sequence is 15 residues long. For the CDR3, the DNA is TGTGCCAGCAGCCCGGGGGGCCGCTCCTACAATGAGCAGTTCTTC. Amino acid sequence: CASSPGGRSYNEQFF.

This sequence joins TRBV19 and TRBJ2-7; tentative D call: TRBD1 (6 bases). CDR1 LNHDA and CDR2 SQIVND come from the germline V gene (reference sequence). This CDR3 is 12 amino acids long. The ends were cut back, 10 bases at V and 3 bases at J, with 13 bases in the middle. The CDR3 nucleotides read TGTGCCATTACCCAGGGACACTACGAGCAGTACTTC. It encodes CAITQGHYEQYF. The full variable domain, with the rest looked up from reference TRBV19 and TRBJ2-7, is DGGITQSPKYLFRKEGQNVTLSCEQNLNHDAMYWYRQDPGQGLRLIYYSQIVNDFQKGDIAEGYSVSREKKESFPLTVTSAQKNPTAFYLCAITQGHYEQYFGPGTRLTVT.

V usage is TRBV5-1 and J usage is TRBJ1-3; tentatively, D is TRBD1 (6 bases). V was shortened by 4 bases and J by 0 bases, with 17 bases between the two germline ends. Germline V gives CDR1 SGHRS, CDR2 YFSETQ. This CDR3 region has 17 residues. Here the CDR3 reads CASSSARGPTSGNTIYF. CDR3 nucleotide sequence: TGCGCCAGCAGCAGTGCCAGGGGACCAACCTCTGGAAACACCATATATTTT.

V and J are TRBV20-1 and TRBJ1-6; TRBD1 is a possible D gene (5 bases). The V end was cut by 2 bases, the J end by 11 bases, with 7 bases between. Germline V gene data show CDR1 as DFQATT and CDR2 as SNEGSKA (reference sequence). The CDR3 runs to 11 residues. This chain's CDR3 is CSARQGTPLHF. The CDR3 nucleotides are TGCAGTGCTAGACAGGGAACACCCCTCCACTTT.